The 18 T cell receptor beta chains given below trace back to one sample, sequenced in a study of blood T cell repertoires in COVID-19. Clones were sequenced by immunoSEQ multiplex PCR, and TCRdb holds only the in-frame ones, with some missing. The sample has 60,000 or so clones; around 87% are singletons. Material for sequencing was peripheral blood. Receptor source: a man in his sixties with active or convalescent COVID-19.

The V gene is TRBV27, the J gene TRBJ2-7; 9 bases are a match to TRBD1. The CDR3 extends over 16 amino acids. V trimming: 1 base; J trimming: 1 base; junction bases outside the gene matches: 5. Germline V lookup: CDR1 MNHEY, CDR2 SMNVEV (reference sequence). The CDR3 spells CASSLLGTGISYEQYF. The CDR3 coding sequence is TGTGCCAGCAGTTTATTGGGGACAGGGATTTCCTACGAGCAGTACTTC.

CDR3 DNA: TGCGCCAGCAGCCAAGCGGAGGGGCTCTACGAGCAGTACTTC. The encoded protein is CASSQAEGLYEQYF. The rearrangement links TRBV4-1 to TRBJ2-7; D possibly corresponds to TRBD2 (6 bases). The CDR3 length is 14 residues. The germline V and J ends were trimmed by 1 base and 3 bases, with 10 bases remaining between them. Germline-derived CDR1 and CDR2 are MGHRA and YSYEKL.

This chain connects TRBV3-1 (or the pseudogene TRBV3-2) to TRBJ1-1, with 7 bases identical to TRBD1. Germline CDR1 LGHDT, CDR2 YNNKEL (reference sequence). V lost 8 bases to trimming and J lost 7 bases; unmatched junction nucleotides: 4. The CDR3 runs to 11 residues. The DNA for the CDR3 is TGTGCCAGCGTAGGGGGCGTTGAAGCTTTCTTT. The encoded protein is CASVGGVEAFF.

The V gene is TRBV27, the J gene TRBJ1-6; tentatively, D is TRBD1 (6 bases). Germline loops: CDR1 MNHEY, CDR2 SMNVEV (reference sequence). The V and J ends lost 2 bases and 9 bases respectively, with 20 bases between them. The length of the CDR3 is 17 residues. The DNA of the CDR3 is TGTGCCAGCAGTTTAAACCCTTCAGGGGCTCGGGGTTCACCCCTCCACTTT. Its protein product is CASSLNPSGARGSPLHF.

The chain uses TRBV4-3 and TRBJ1-1; no reliable D call. CDR1 LGHNA and CDR2 YSLEER come from the germline V gene. The CDR3 has 13 residues. Trimming took 0 bases from V and 1 from J, leaving 3 bases between them. The CDR3: CASSQDKNTEAFF. Here the CDR3 DNA reads TGCGCCAGCAGCCAAGACAAGAACACTGAAGCTTTCTTT.

The rearrangement uses TRBV28 and TRBJ1-2; unclear D gene. Trimming removed 2 bases from V and 1 base from J, with 8 bases in between. The CDR3 is 14 residues long. Germline-derived CDR1 and CDR2 are MDHEN and SYDVKM. CDR3 sequence reads: CASSLGGINYGYTF. DNA of the CDR3: TGTGCCAGCAGTTTAGGTGGCATTAACTATGGCTACACCTTC.

This chain links TRBV4-2 with TRBJ1-4; 7 bases line up with TRBD1. Per the germline V gene, CDR1 is LGHNA and CDR2 is YNFKEQ. V lost 0 bases to trimming and J lost 4 bases; unmatched junction nucleotides: 8. This CDR3 is 17 amino acids long. The CDR3 reads CASSQEGIGGNNEKLFF. DNA of the CDR3: TGTGCCAGCAGCCAAGAAGGGATAGGGGGCAATAATGAAAAACTGTTTTTT.

CDR3 sequence: CASSPPGMGGKTQYF. CDR3 DNA sequence: TGTGCCAGCTCACCCCCCGGGATGGGAGGAAAGACCCAGTACTTC. The chain has TRBV18 and TRBJ2-5; TRBD2 might be the D (6 bases). There are 15 residues in the CDR3. Trimming pared 3 bases from V and 6 bases from J, leaving 17 bases between. Germline CDR1 is KGHSH and CDR2 is LQKENI. The variable domain in full, completed from reference TRBV18 and TRBJ2-5, reads NAGVMQNPRHLVRRRGQEARLRCSPMKGHSHVYWYRQLPEEGLKFMVYLQKENIIDESGMPKERFSAEFPKEGPSILRIQQVVRGDSAAYFCASSPPGMGGKTQYFGPGTRLLVL.

The rearrangement uses TRBV6-6 and TRBJ1-5, with 7 bases lining up with TRBD1. With 6 bases clipped from V and 2 bases from J, the junction kept 4 bases outside the gene matches. The length of the CDR3 is 14 residues. The germline gives CDR1 MNHNY, CDR2 SVGAGI (reference sequence). The CDR3, as DNA: TGTGCCAGCAGCCTCACAGGGGGCAATCAGCCCCAGCATTTT. Translating it yields CASSLTGGNQPQHF.

The chain couples TRBV3-1 (or the pseudogene TRBV3-2) to TRBJ2-5; TRBD2 matches 9 bases. Germline assignment: CDR1 LGHDT and CDR2 YNNKEL (reference sequence). The CDR3 extends over 17 amino acids. V lost 1 base, J lost 3 bases, and 9 bases stayed unmatched. CDR3 sequence reads: CASSQGASGRSEETQYF. As DNA, the CDR3 is TGTGCCAGCAGCCAAGGTGCCAGCGGGAGGAGTGAAGAGACCCAGTACTTC.

CDR3 DNA: TGTGCCAGCAGCCATCAGGAGAACACTGAAGCTTTCTTT. Its protein product is CASSHQENTEAFF. The J gene is TRBJ1-1, the V gene TRBV3-1 (or the pseudogene TRBV3-2); the D is unclear. The V gene's germline CDR1 is LGHDT and CDR2 YNNKEL (reference sequence). The CDR3 loop spans 13 amino acids. The V end was cut by 3 bases, the J end by 1 base, with 6 bases between.

V and J are TRBV6-1 and TRBJ1-5; D perhaps matches TRBD1 (6 bases). V lost 6 bases and J lost 3, with 24 bases in between. The CDR3 covers 18 residues. Germline lookup yields CDR1 MNHNS and CDR2 SASEGT. The CDR3 here is CASRETLGIGGINQPQHF. CDR3 nucleotide sequence: TGTGCCAGCAGGGAAACCCTGGGAATAGGGGGTATCAATCAGCCCCAGCATTTT.

V usage is TRBV6-6 and J usage is TRBJ2-3, with D possibly being TRBD1 (6 bases). Germline CDR1 and CDR2: MNHNY and SVGAGI (reference sequence). The CDR3 has 13 residues. The V end lost 6 bases, the J end lost 3 bases, and 10 bases lay between the germline ends. Here the CDR3 DNA reads TGTGCCAGCAGCCCAAGGGGGACAGATACGCAGTATTTT. This gives the protein CASSPRGTDTQYF.

The chain recombines TRBV24-1 with TRBJ1-3; no clear D gene. This CDR3 has 15 amino acids. CDR1 is KGHDR and CDR2 is SFDVKD in the germline V gene. Trimming pared 2 bases from V and 1 base from J, leaving 8 bases between. CDR3 protein: CATSDSRSSGNTIYF. The CDR3 region has the DNA TGTGCCACCAGTGATTCGCGGTCGTCTGGAAACACCATATATTTT.

This chain uses TRBV5-1 with TRBJ1-1; 7 positions agree with TRBD1. With V trimmed by 4 bases and J by 1 base, 10 bases remained unmatched. This CDR3 comprises 16 residues. Germline V gene data show CDR1 as SGHRS and CDR2 as YFSETQ. The CDR3 region is CASSRATGQGNTEAFF. The CDR3 DNA reads as TGCGCCAGCAGCCGAGCGACAGGGCAGGGGAACACTGAAGCTTTCTTT.

The chain is built from TRBV19 and TRBJ1-5, with TRBD1 as a possible D gene (5 bases). Germline CDR1 reads LNHDA; CDR2 reads SQIVND (reference sequence). The CDR3 runs to 13 residues. Between the trimmed V and J ends, which lost 8 bases and 5 bases, there was a span of 13 bases. The CDR3 region has the DNA TGTGCCAGTGGCCAGGGCCACGATCAGCCCCAGCATTTT. Translating gives CASGQGHDQPQHF.

The genes are TRBV11-2 and TRBJ2-3; possibly TRBD1 for D (6 bases). This CDR3 has 16 residues. Trimming removed 3 bases at V and 4 bases at J, with 17 bases between. Germline V gene sequence: CDR1 SGHAT, CDR2 FQNNGV. The CDR3 here is CASSFNSQGVPDTQYF. The CDR3 nucleotides read TGTGCCAGCAGCTTTAATTCACAGGGTGTACCAGATACGCAGTATTTT.

The chain uses TRBV6-5 and TRBJ2-7; 13 bases fit TRBD2. Per germline, CDR1 MNHEY and CDR2 SVGAGI. Unmatched junction bases numbered 5, after V lost 2 bases and J lost 4 bases. The CDR3 sequence is 16 residues long. This CDR3 reads CASSYGGLAGAYEQYF. In DNA, the CDR3 is TGTGCCAGCAGTTACGGCGGACTAGCGGGAGCATACGAGCAGTACTTC.